A single T cell receptor (beta chain) is shown here with its context. Its antigen is still unknown. V was clipped by 3 bases and J by 6 bases, with 22 bases between them. Germline assignment: CDR1 SGHDT and CDR2 YYEEEE. The CDR3 has 16 amino acids. Constant-region reverse primers amplified full-length variable regions, followed by semi-nested Nested Universal Primer A PCR. TCRdb itself ran the 5' RACE reads through MiXCR, one entry per CDR3 protein. The repertoire consists of tens of thousands of distinct CDR3 sequences, with approximately 24% occurring once and the leading ten covering more than 3%. Naive CD4+ T cells were purified with Tregs depleted by CD25. Study results and caveats: The larger-cohort validation was restricted to a single TCR beta V-J rearrangement rather than whole repertoires. The TCR gene usage of tumor memory CD4+ T cells clustered together with blood and lymph node memory CD4+ cells and with lymph node naive CD4+ cells.

Material for sequencing was tumor-infiltrating naive CD4+ T cells sorted from the breast tumor. Noted subset: naive CD4+ T cells, CD4+CD45RA+CD25-. The receptor comes from a female donor with breast cancer. The rearrangement joins TRBV5-6 to TRBJ2-7, with a weak D call TRBD2 (6 bases). The CDR3 protein is CASSWSGGSHASEQYF. DNA of the CDR3: TGTGCCAGCAGCTGGAGTGGGGGGTCGCACGCAAGCGAGCAGTACTTC.